Each of the 30 T cell receptor beta chains below was sequenced from the same sample in a study of shared clonotypes between healthy human individuals. Assay used: immunoSEQ multiplex PCR; TCRdb lists only in-frame clones, some missing. The data contain around 2.1 million clones, more than 90% of them singletons. The sample was naive CD4+ T cells sorted from blood. The subset here: CD45RA+ positively selected. The receptors come from a man aged 18 to 29 in good health.

Turning to this clone: Other DNA sequences from this sample encode an identical CDR3 as well. The rearrangement uses TRBV9 and TRBJ1-1; tentative D call: TRBD1 (5 bases). There are 14 residues in the CDR3. The ends were cut back, 3 bases at V and 0 bases at J, with 9 bases in the middle. In germline, CDR1 is SGDLS, CDR2 YYNGEE. Here the CDR3 reads CASSAGHLNTEAFF. The DNA for the CDR3 is TGTGCCAGCAGCGCTGGACATTTGAACACTGAAGCTTTCTTT.

This clone was counted a single time. This rearrangement joins TRBV10-2 to TRBJ2-3, with D perhaps matching TRBD2 (5 bases). The CDR3 length is 14 residues. The germline gives CDR1 WSHSY, CDR2 SAAADI. V gave up 8 bases and J gave up 0 bases, with 12 bases separating them. CDR3 DNA sequence: TGCGCCAGCGTGGAGGACCTTAGCACAGATACGCAGTATTTT. Translated: CASVEDLSTDTQYF.

This sequence joins TRBV4-3 and TRBJ2-2, with 9 bases identical to TRBD1. CDR1 and CDR2 from the germline V gene are LGHNA and YSLEER. J gave up 1 base and V 3 bases, and 6 bases lay outside the gene matches. The CDR3 loop spans 17 amino acids. The CDR3 DNA reads as TGCGCCAGCAGCCACTTGACAGGGGGGAAGAACACCGGGGAGCTGTTTTTT. Encoded protein: CASSHLTGGKNTGELFF.

This sequence joins TRBV2 and TRBJ2-2, with 9 bases matching TRBD1. V was pared by 7 bases and J by 6 bases, with 12 bases of the junction left unmatched. The CDR3 runs 16 residues. CDR1 is SNHLY and CDR2 is FYNNEI in the germline V gene. The CDR3 sequence is CASTKSRDRVPGELFF. The CDR3 bases are TGTGCCAGCACTAAAAGTCGGGACAGGGTCCCCGGGGAGCTGTTTTTT.

The rearrangement uses TRBV6-5 and TRBJ1-2; TRBD1 matches at 9 bases. The J segment lost 6 bases and the V segment lost 2 bases, leaving 4 bases of the junction unmatched. Germline V gene sequence: CDR1 MNHEY, CDR2 SVGAGI. The CDR3 is made up of 14 amino acids. The CDR3 region has the DNA TGTGCCAGCAGTTACGGGACAGGGTTCAATGGCTACACCTTC. Translated, it gives CASSYGTGFNGYTF.

The V gene is TRBV5-1, the J gene TRBJ2-5; D possibly uses TRBD1 or TRBD2 (5 bases each). Looked up from germline, CDR1 is SGHRS and CDR2 is YFSETQ. The V end was cut by 6 bases, the J end by 1 base, with 16 bases between. The CDR3 sequence is 15 residues long. CDR3 residues: CASIRGNGPQETQYF. The DNA of the CDR3 is TGCGCCAGCATCCGGGGCAATGGGCCCCAAGAGACCCAGTACTTC.

V gene TRBV27 combines with J gene TRBJ2-5, with D unresolved. The V end lost 5 bases, the J end lost 5 bases, and 15 bases lay between the germline ends. From germline, CDR1 is MNHEY and CDR2 SMNVEV (reference sequence). The length of the CDR3 is 14 residues. CDR3 loop: CASSPPGSRETQYF. The CDR3 DNA follows: TGTGCCAGCAGTCCTCCCGGCAGTCGGGAGACCCAGTACTTC.

This chain links TRBV28 with TRBJ1-3, with no clear D. With 3 bases removed from V and 0 bases from J, the gap between germline ends came to 15 bases. The CDR3 runs 17 residues. Germline V gene sequence: CDR1 MDHEN, CDR2 SYDVKM. The CDR3 loop is CASSFATTAVSGNTIYF. The CDR3 DNA sequence: TGTGCCAGCAGTTTTGCTACTACCGCGGTCTCTGGAAACACCATATATTTT.

Here the CDR3 DNA reads TGTGCCAGCAGTGACATCGGGAGGGGCGAGCAGTACTTC. Translated, it gives CASSDIGRGEQYF. V is TRBV6-1 and J is TRBJ2-7; TRBD2 matches 8 bases. V was clipped by 3 bases and J by 6 bases; unmatched bases: 4. CDR3 length: 13 residues. Germline V gives CDR1 MNHNS, CDR2 SASEGT.

This rearrangement joins TRBV18 to TRBJ2-2, with TRBD2 identical over 7 bases. Germline lookup yields CDR1 KGHSH and CDR2 LQKENI. The CDR3 contains 16 residues. With V trimmed by 3 bases and J by 1 base, 5 bases remained unmatched. As DNA, the CDR3 is TGTGCCAGCTCACCGCGGGACTACCTGAACACCGGGGAGCTGTTTTTT. Amino acid sequence: CASSPRDYLNTGELFF.

V is TRBV2 and J is TRBJ1-3; D may be TRBD1 (5 bases). CDR1 is SNHLY, CDR2 FYNNEI, per germline. The length of the CDR3 is 15 residues. V was shortened by 8 bases and J by 1 base, with 15 bases between the two germline ends. This chain's CDR3 is CASLGRAKSGNTIYF. The CDR3 coding sequence is TGTGCCAGCCTAGGCAGGGCTAAGTCTGGAAACACCATATATTTT.

The CDR3 region has the DNA TGTGCCAGCAGAAGGGACAGTTACAATGAGCAGTTCTTC. This codes for CASRRDSYNEQFF. The chain recombines TRBV2 with TRBJ2-1, with TRBD1 matching over 7 bases. Germline values: CDR1 SNHLY, CDR2 FYNNEI. The V segment lost 6 bases and the J segment 4 bases; nucleotides outside the gene matches: 3. This CDR3 contains 13 residues.

This sequence joins TRBV5-8 and TRBJ2-5, with D tentatively TRBD1 or TRBD2 (5 bases each). The CDR3 runs to 17 residues. V dropped 4 bases and J dropped 4 bases, with 23 bases sitting between them. Germline V gene sequence: CDR1 SGHTS, CDR2 YDEGEE. CDR3 in DNA: TGTGCCAGCAGCGGGGGAGTGAGGAATTGGGAGACAGAGACCCAGTACTTC. Its translation is CASSGGVRNWETETQYF. The full variable domain, in which reference TRBV5-8 and TRBJ2-5 provide the parts outside the CDR3, is EAGVTQSPTHLIKTRGQQATLRCSPISGHTSVYWYQQALGLGLQFLLWYDEGEERNRGNFPPRFSGRQFPNYSSELNVNALELEDSALYLCASSGGVRNWETETQYFGPGTRLLVL.

This chain connects TRBV10-2 to TRBJ2-5; 11 bases are shared with TRBD2. The CDR3 runs 15 residues. Germline loops: CDR1 WSHSY, CDR2 SAAADI. The V and J ends lost 5 bases and 5 bases, in that order; junction bases with no gene match: 7. Written as DNA, the CDR3 is TGCGCCAGCAGTCTAGCGGGGGGCCTAGGGGAGACCCAGTACTTC. Translation gives CASSLAGGLGETQYF.

Points on this clone: Different DNA sequences within this sample yield the same CDR3. This chain links TRBV7-2 with TRBJ2-7; D is unresolved. Germline V gives CDR1 SGHTA, CDR2 FQGNSA. The length of the CDR3 is 12 residues. V dropped 3 bases and J dropped 2 bases, with 5 bases sitting between them. The CDR3 spells CASSLSTYEQYF. In DNA, the CDR3 is TGTGCCAGCAGCTTGTCAACCTACGAGCAGTACTTC.

This clone was detected only once. The chain uses TRBV28 and TRBJ1-5; 7 bases fit TRBD1. The V gene's germline CDR1 is MDHEN and CDR2 SYDVKM. The V and J ends lost 4 bases and 2 bases, in that order; junction bases with no gene match: 8. The CDR3 length is 16 residues. CDR3 protein: CASSSPTGARNQPQHF. The CDR3 region has the DNA TGTGCCAGCAGTTCCCCCACAGGGGCGCGCAATCAGCCCCAGCATTTT.

The V and J genes are TRBV12-5 and TRBJ2-3; D unresolved. Trimming shortened V by 6 bases and J by 7 bases, and 8 bases separated the two germline ends. CDR3 size: 11 residues. CDR1 is LGHNT and CDR2 is FRNRAP in the germline V gene. The CDR3 nucleotides read TGTGCTAGTGGGTCCGGGTATACGCAGTATTTT. As protein: CASGSGYTQYF.

The V gene is TRBV30, the J gene TRBJ1-2; tentative D call: TRBD1 (6 bases). V was cut by 6 bases and J by 8 bases, with 19 bases left in between. Germline V gives CDR1 GTSNPN, CDR2 SVGIG (reference sequence). The CDR3 is made up of 13 amino acids. CDR3 in DNA: TGTGCCTGCCTCGTCGGGGGCTCAAACGGCTACACCTTC. Its translation: CACLVGGSNGYTF.

For this clone: The sample carries other DNA sequences with the same CDR3. V and J are TRBV29-1 and TRBJ2-5; D not resolved. V was clipped by 4 bases and J by 3 bases, with 6 bases between them. Germline CDR1 reads SQVTM; CDR2 reads ANQGSEA. This CDR3 has 11 amino acids. CDR3: CSVGEKETQYF. CDR3 sequence (DNA): TGCAGCGTTGGAGAAAAAGAGACCCAGTACTTC.

This clone has only a few counts. The sample carries other DNA sequences with the same CDR3. The chain couples TRBV28 to TRBJ1-2, with D perhaps TRBD1 (5 bases). The CDR3 sequence is 13 residues long. V was trimmed by 6 bases and J by 2 bases, leaving 10 bases between them. CDR1 and CDR2 from the germline V gene are MDHEN and SYDVKM. As DNA, the CDR3 is TGTGCCAGCAGCTCGACAGTGAACTATGGCTACACCTTC. Residues: CASSSTVNYGYTF.

The rearrangement links TRBV9 to TRBJ1-2; possibly TRBD1 for D (5 bases). The V gene lost 0 bases and the J gene lost 4 bases, with 7 bases spanning the gap. CDR1 SGDLS and CDR2 YYNGEE come from the germline V gene. This CDR3 has 13 residues. The DNA of the CDR3 is TGTGCCAGCAGCGTAGATGACAGCTATGGCTACACCTTC. Its translation is CASSVDDSYGYTF.

This clone appeared once. The chain couples TRBV6-5 to TRBJ1-1; tentative D call: TRBD1 (6 bases). The length of the CDR3 is 13 residues. Germline V lookup: CDR1 MNHEY, CDR2 SVGAGI. Trimming shortened V by 3 bases and J by 4 bases, and 9 bases separated the two germline ends. CDR3 bases: TGTGCCAGCAGTTATAGACAGGTCACTGAAGCTTTCTTT. As protein: CASSYRQVTEAFF.

In the case of this clone: This same CDR3 is encoded by further DNA sequences in the sample. This CDR3 is CASSLQGGNTEAFF. In DNA form, the CDR3 reads TGCGCCAGCAGCTTGCAGGGAGGCAACACTGAAGCTTTCTTT. The V gene is TRBV5-1, the J gene TRBJ1-1; a possible D gene is TRBD1 (5 bases). Germline V gene data show CDR1 as SGHRS and CDR2 as YFSETQ. This CDR3 has 14 amino acids. Trimming stripped 1 base from V and 2 bases from J, with 9 bases between. The whole variable domain, filled in from reference TRBV5-1 and TRBJ1-1, reads KAGVTQTPRYLIKTRGQQVTLSCSPISGHRSVSWYQQTPGQGLQFLFEYFSETQRNKGNFPGRFSGRQFSNSRSEMNVSTLELGDSALYLCASSLQGGNTEAFFGQGTRLTVV.

The chain employs TRBV11-2 and TRBJ2-1; TRBD2 agrees at 10 bases. The CDR3 length is 15 residues. The J segment lost 3 bases and the V segment lost 4 bases, leaving 3 bases of the junction unmatched. CDR1 is SGHAT, CDR2 FQNNGV, per germline. CDR3 sequence reads: CASSSASGSYNEQFF. The CDR3 DNA follows: TGTGCCAGCAGCTCGGCTAGCGGGAGCTACAATGAGCAGTTCTTC.

Details on this clone: Other DNA sequences in this specimen translate into the identical CDR3. The gene calls are TRBV25-1 and TRBJ2-3, with D possibly matching TRBD1 (5 bases). This CDR3 comprises 13 residues. Germline V lookup: CDR1 MGHDK, CDR2 SYGVNS. V dropped 4 bases and J dropped 1 base, with 6 bases sitting between them. CDR3 sequence (DNA): TGTGCCAGCAGTGTGACAGGCACAGATACGCAGTATTTT. This translates into CASSVTGTDTQYF.

In regard to this clone: In the same sample, other DNA sequences code for this CDR3. This chain links TRBV29-1 with TRBJ1-1; 7 positions agree with TRBD1. The V and J ends lost 5 bases and 2 bases, in that order; junction bases with no gene match: 2. Germline CDR1 reads SQVTM; CDR2 reads ANQGSEA. This CDR3 has 12 residues. CDR3: CSVNRGNTEAFF. The DNA of the CDR3 is TGCAGCGTTAACAGGGGTAACACTGAAGCTTTCTTT.

This chain uses TRBV11-2 with TRBJ1-2; a possible D gene is TRBD1 (6 bases). The CDR3 covers 17 residues. The germline V gene encodes CDR1 SGHAT and CDR2 FQNNGV. V gave up 5 bases and J gave up 6 bases, with 25 bases separating them. The CDR3 nucleotides read TGTGCCAGCAGCCAGGACCGGGGGCGAATAGCAGGGGATGGCTACACCTTC. It encodes CASSQDRGRIAGDGYTF.

The genes are TRBV28 and TRBJ2-7, with 8 bases that match TRBD1. CDR1 MDHEN and CDR2 SYDVKM come from the germline V gene. The CDR3 consists of 15 residues. V was clipped by 5 bases and J by 1 base; unmatched bases: 7. The CDR3 here is CASSLDRGPSYEQYF. Here the CDR3 DNA reads TGTGCCAGCAGTCTCGACAGGGGCCCATCCTACGAGCAGTACTTC.

This clone has a single count. The CDR3 spells CASSFRETGHGGYTF. As DNA, the CDR3 is TGTGCCAGCAGCTTTCGAGAGACAGGACATGGAGGCTACACCTTC. The chain recombines TRBV7-9 with TRBJ1-2, with a possible D match to TRBD1 (6 bases). The CDR3 is 15 amino acids. Germline V gives CDR1 SEHNR, CDR2 FQNEAQ (reference sequence). The V end was cut by 3 bases, the J end by 8 bases, with 19 bases between.

The V and J genes are TRBV11-2 and TRBJ2-7; perhaps TRBD1 as D (5 bases). Germline loops: CDR1 SGHAT, CDR2 FQNNGV. The CDR3 totals 15 residues. V was pared by 0 bases and J by 3 bases, with 12 bases between. The CDR3 bases are TGTGCCAGCAGCTTAGATGTGAACAGGATCTACGAGCAGTACTTC. Amino acids: CASSLDVNRIYEQYF.